What follows are 8 T cell receptor beta chains derived from one specimen sequenced in a study of early T cells in non-severe SARS-CoV-2 infection (dated by TCRdb to about 2021). To prepare the library, 5' RACE was applied. TCRdb records NextSeq 500 as the sequencer. TCRdb reanalyzed the raw reads on its own, using fastp at Q25 for trimming and MiXCR for clone calling, and kept in-frame beta chains. Identical CDR3 protein sequences are pooled into one entry, listed with their most common genes and DNA. In this sample the table shows about 64,000 distinct CDR3 sequences, around 20% of which occur a single time. The top ten clonotypes cover approximately 16% of the sample. The starting material was whole blood, obtained at baseline. All receptors come from an adult who was a healthcare worker with PCR-confirmed SARS-CoV-2 infection or an uninfected control (not recorded which).

J is TRBJ2-3 and V is TRBV4-1; the D gene is possibly TRBD2 (6 bases). The CDR3 extends over 17 amino acids. Looked up from germline, CDR1 is MGHRA and CDR2 is YSYEKL. The germline V and J ends were trimmed by 3 bases and 10 bases, with 26 bases remaining between them. The CDR3 DNA follows: TGCGCCAGCAGCCAGGATTCTGCGGGACGGGCAATGGGAGCGCAGTATTTT. Its protein product is CASSQDSAGRAMGAQYF.

The chain couples TRBV19 to TRBJ2-2, with a weak D call TRBD2 (7 bases). The germline V and J ends were trimmed by 6 bases and 5 bases, with 16 bases remaining between them. Per the germline V gene, CDR1 is LNHDA and CDR2 is SQIVND (reference sequence). The CDR3 runs 15 residues. CDR3 region: CASRRAGAQTGELFF. CDR3 DNA: TGTGCCAGTAGAAGGGCGGGGGCGCAAACCGGGGAGCTGTTTTTT.

This clonotype was seen more than once but under ten times. The chain uses TRBV7-6 and TRBJ2-1, with D perhaps TRBD1 or TRBD2 (6 bases each). V lost 1 base to trimming and J lost 8 bases, with 12 bases between them. Germline CDR1 and CDR2: SGHVS and FNYEAQ. There are 14 residues in the CDR3. CDR3 coding DNA: TGTGCCAGCAGCTTAGGACGGGGGCCGCATGAGCAGTTCTTC. Translating it yields CASSLGRGPHEQFF.

This clonotype was counted only a few times. The chain recombines TRBV15 with TRBJ1-2, with D perhaps matching TRBD1 (5 bases). The CDR3 has 15 amino acids. The V gene lost 5 bases and the J gene lost 1 base, with 14 bases spanning the gap. Germline V gives CDR1 LNHNV, CDR2 YYDKDF (reference sequence). CDR3 sequence (DNA): TGTGCCACCAGCGACCGGGACGGTTTTAACTATGGCTACACCTTC. This translates into CATSDRDGFNYGYTF.

The J gene is TRBJ2-4, the V gene TRBV3-1; no clear D. The V gene's germline CDR1 is LGHDT and CDR2 YNNKEL (reference sequence). Trimming removed 1 base from V and 8 bases from J, with 3 bases in between. The CDR3 has 11 residues. The chain's CDR3 is CASSQGDIQYF. CDR3 bases: TGTGCCAGCAGCCAAGGGGACATTCAGTACTTC.

The chain links TRBV5-1 to TRBJ2-5, with 8 bases aligning to TRBD2. Germline loops: CDR1 SGHRS, CDR2 YFSETQ. V trimming: 5 bases; J trimming: 4 bases; junction bases outside the gene matches: 7. The CDR3 has 14 residues. The CDR3, as DNA: TGCGCCAGCAGTACCGGGGGGGCCTCAGAGACCCAGTACTTC. It specifies CASSTGGASETQYF.

This clonotype was seen a few times. This chain connects TRBV12-3 or TRBV12-4 to TRBJ1-1; no clear D gene. The length of the CDR3 is 14 residues. Trimming cost V 3 bases and J 1 base, with 9 bases left between them. The CDR3 protein is CASSLIGPNTEAFF. CDR3 in DNA: TGTGCCAGCAGTTTGATAGGCCCGAACACTGAAGCTTTCTTT.

The chain carries TRBV4-1 and TRBJ2-2; the match to TRBD2 covers 8 bases. The germline V gene has CDR1 MGHRA and CDR2 YSYEKL. J gave up 1 base and V 0 bases, and 4 bases lay outside the gene matches. The CDR3 length is 17 residues. Here the CDR3 reads CASSQDTSGLNTGELFF. The CDR3 coding sequence is TGCGCCAGCAGCCAAGATACTAGCGGTTTGAACACCGGGGAGCTGTTTTTT.